These 20 T cell receptor beta chains were sequenced from one sample in a study of identical twins. Using its own MiXCR run on the 5' RACE reads, TCRdb lists one record per CDR3 protein. The sample yields 640,000 or so distinct CDR3 sequences, around 6.1% seen once. Sequencing was carried out using naive T cells sorted from blood. The receptor source for this set is a man between 18 and 35 years old in good health.

Only one count was recorded for this clonotype. V and J are TRBV11-2 and TRBJ2-6; D call uncertain. V was trimmed by 1 base and J by 0 bases, leaving 13 bases between them. The germline gives CDR1 SGHAT, CDR2 FQNNGV. This CDR3 comprises 18 residues. CDR3 residues: CASSLGVWLSSGANVLTF. As DNA, the CDR3 is TGTGCCAGCAGCTTAGGGGTGTGGCTGAGCTCTGGGGCCAACGTCCTGACTTTC.

The chain joins TRBV6-5 to TRBJ2-1, with D possibly being TRBD1 (5 bases). The ends were cut back, 0 bases at V and 15 bases at J, with 15 bases in the middle. The CDR3 length is 13 residues. CDR1 is MNHEY and CDR2 is SVGAGI in the germline V gene. The CDR3 nucleotides are TGTGCCAGCAGTTACTCCCAAGGGGAACGTCGGTTCTTC. Translating gives CASSYSQGERRFF.

In its sample, this clonotype was seen many times. The chain recombines TRBV7-6 with TRBJ2-1; 8 positions agree with TRBD1. CDR1 SGHVS and CDR2 FNYEAQ come from the germline V gene. V lost 4 bases and J lost 4; bases outside the gene matches: 3. The CDR3 is 14 residues long. CDR3 protein: CASSWGQDYNEQFF. The CDR3 DNA sequence: TGTGCCAGCAGCTGGGGACAGGATTACAATGAGCAGTTCTTC.

At least ten counts were recorded for this clonotype. The chain has TRBV29-1 and TRBJ1-2, with D unresolved. V shed 4 bases and J shed 6 bases, with 15 bases lying between them. The CDR3 is 13 residues long. CDR1 and CDR2 (germline): SQVTM, ANQGSEA. CDR3: CSVVREGNDGYTF. CDR3 DNA: TGCAGCGTTGTAAGAGAGGGAAATGATGGCTACACCTTC.

V gene TRBV18 combines with J gene TRBJ2-7; D call uncertain. The V end lost 3 bases, the J end lost 1 base, and 7 bases lay between the germline ends. Germline V gene lookup returns CDR1 KGHSH and CDR2 LQKENI. This CDR3 contains 13 residues. The CDR3 loop reads CASSPFSSYEQYF. The CDR3 DNA is TGTGCCAGCTCACCCTTTTCATCCTACGAGCAGTACTTC.

The chain has TRBV5-1 and TRBJ1-6; D call uncertain. The CDR3 length is 15 residues. The V gene's germline CDR1 is SGHRS and CDR2 YFSETQ. V was cut by 0 bases and J by 7 bases, with 11 bases left in between. The CDR3, as DNA: TGCGCCAGCAGCTTGGCCAGGCGGCAGAATTCACCCCTCCACTTT. Its protein is CASSLARRQNSPLHF.

Many counts were recorded for this clonotype. The chain couples TRBV4-2 to TRBJ2-7; tentatively, D is TRBD1 or TRBD2 (5 bases each). The CDR3 runs 19 residues. Germline V CDR1 and CDR2: LGHNA, YNFKEQ. Trimming pared 0 bases from V and 3 bases from J, leaving 24 bases between. The CDR3 sequence is CASSQDPFIRDAQRYEQYF. CDR3 sequence (DNA): TGTGCCAGCAGCCAAGACCCCTTTATCCGGGACGCCCAGCGCTACGAGCAGTACTTC.

This clonotype was observed a handful of times. The gene calls are TRBV5-1 and TRBJ1-5, with a possible D match to TRBD1 (5 bases). Trimming left V 5 bases short and J 4 bases short, with 16 bases between. CDR3 length equals 15 residues. CDR1 is SGHRS and CDR2 is YFSETQ in the germline V gene. Written as DNA, the CDR3 is TGCGCCAGCAGTCTGACGGGACGGCAGAATCAGCCCCAGCATTTT. This translates into CASSLTGRQNQPQHF.

This clonotype has a handful of counts. This rearrangement joins TRBV7-9 to TRBJ2-7; TRBD2 is a possible D gene (6 bases). The CDR3 consists of 12 residues. Germline lookup yields CDR1 SEHNR and CDR2 FQNEAQ (reference sequence). The V end lost 8 bases, the J end lost 6 bases, and 14 bases lay between the germline ends. The CDR3: CASGGAHLEQYV. CDR3 sequence (DNA): TGTGCCAGCGGAGGGGCGCACCTCGAGCAGTACGTC.

In its sample, this clonotype was seen a few times. CDR3: CASSFQRVQETQYF. For the CDR3, the DNA is TGTGCCAGCAGTTTTCAGCGGGTTCAAGAGACCCAGTACTTC. The chain couples TRBV12-3 or TRBV12-4 to TRBJ2-5; tentative D call: TRBD2 (6 bases). The CDR3 is made up of 14 amino acids. Deletions cut 3 bases from V and 2 bases from J, with 10 bases between.

This clonotype showed up many times. The V gene is TRBV5-1, the J gene TRBJ2-1, with 10 bases fitting TRBD2. Unmatched junction bases numbered 3, after V lost 0 bases and J lost 9 bases. This CDR3 spans 14 amino acids. From germline, CDR1 is SGHRS and CDR2 YFSETQ. This CDR3 reads CASSLVASGGEQFF. DNA of the CDR3: TGCGCCAGCAGCTTGGTGGCTAGCGGGGGTGAGCAGTTCTTC. Full variable domain (rest looked up from reference TRBV5-1 and TRBJ2-1): KAGVTQTPRYLIKTRGQQVTLSCSPISGHRSVSWYQQTPGQGLQFLFEYFSETQRNKGNFPGRFSGRQFSNSRSEMNVSTLELGDSALYLCASSLVASGGEQFFGPGTRLTVL.

The genes are TRBV20-1 and TRBJ2-7; 8 bases map to TRBD2. Germline trimming cut 3 bases from V and 4 bases from J; bases unmatched to any gene: 2. This CDR3 has 12 residues. CDR1 is DFQATT and CDR2 is SNEGSKA in the germline V gene (reference sequence). This chain's CDR3 is CSASGRGYEQYV. The CDR3 bases are TGCAGTGCTAGCGGGAGGGGATACGAGCAGTACGTC.

J is TRBJ2-1 and V is TRBV27; TRBD2 matches at 11 bases. The CDR3 runs to 14 residues. J gave up 13 bases and V 5 bases, and 10 bases lay outside the gene matches. The germline gives CDR1 MNHEY, CDR2 SMNVEV (reference sequence). This chain's CDR3 is CASSLAGGQQYQFF. The DNA for the CDR3 is TGTGCCAGCAGTCTAGCGGGAGGCCAACAATACCAGTTCTTC.

The V call is TRBV6-1, the J call TRBJ2-2, with 14 positions matching TRBD2. The CDR3 is 14 amino acids. Germline V lookup: CDR1 MNHNS, CDR2 SASEGT. The J segment lost 10 bases and the V segment lost 6 bases, leaving 4 bases of the junction unmatched. CDR3 sequence (DNA): TGTGCCAGCAGGACTAGCGGGAGGGCCGAGGAGCTGTTTTTT. This sequence encodes CASRTSGRAEELFF.

This clonotype was recorded at least ten times. The rearrangement joins TRBV5-1 to TRBJ2-1, with 13 bases matching TRBD2. Germline values: CDR1 SGHRS, CDR2 YFSETQ. V trimming: 4 bases; J trimming: 8 bases; junction bases outside the gene matches: 6. There are 15 residues in the CDR3. The CDR3 here is CASSIGLAGVDEQFF. CDR3 bases: TGCGCCAGCAGCATTGGACTAGCGGGAGTGGATGAGCAGTTCTTC.

CDR3 bases: TGTGCCAGCGGGACAGGAGTTGTCGAGCAGTACTTC. This sequence encodes CASGTGVVEQYF. The rearrangement uses TRBV7-9 and TRBJ2-7, with 8 bases aligning to TRBD1. Germline-derived CDR1 and CDR2 are SEHNR and FQNEAQ (reference sequence). The CDR3 covers 12 residues. The junction had 6 bases not matched to a gene; V was cut back by 8 bases and J by 6 bases.

This clonotype has a count of ten or more. The chain couples TRBV25-1 to TRBJ2-1; a possible D gene is TRBD2 (5 bases). This CDR3 contains 14 residues. Germline V gives CDR1 MGHDK, CDR2 SYGVNS. V dropped 2 bases and J dropped 4 bases, with 9 bases sitting between them. This CDR3 is CASSEGGGYNEQFF. CDR3 coding DNA: TGTGCCAGCAGTGAAGGAGGCGGGTACAATGAGCAGTTCTTC.

This clonotype occurred a few times. The rearrangement links TRBV2 to TRBJ2-1, with D perhaps matching TRBD2 (6 bases). The V and J ends lost 6 bases and 2 bases respectively, with 14 bases between them. This CDR3 is 15 amino acids long. The V gene's germline CDR1 is SNHLY and CDR2 FYNNEI. As DNA, the CDR3 is TGTGCCAGCAGCATATGGGGCGGGACCTACAATGAGCAGTTCTTC. It translates to CASSIWGGTYNEQFF. Filled out from reference TRBV2 and TRBJ2-1, the complete variable domain reads EPEVTQTPSHQVTQMGQEVILRCVPISNHLYFYWYRQILGQKVEFLVSFYNNEISEKSEIFDDQFSVERPDGSNFTLKIRSTKLEDSAMYFCASSIWGGTYNEQFFGPGTRLTVL.

Regarding this clonotype: A read error may be the cause here, since a much bigger clone is one base away. Here the CDR3 omits its conserved ending phenylalanine or tryptophan, so a read error is the likely source. CDR3 in DNA: TGCGCCAGCAGCTTGGCCCAGGGGCAAGAGACCCAGTACTGC. Encoded protein: CASSLAQGQETQYC. The chain joins TRBV5-1 to TRBJ2-5; weak D call: TRBD1 (6 bases). The CDR3 spans 14 residues. V shed 0 bases and J shed 2 bases, with 8 bases lying between them. From germline, CDR1 is SGHRS and CDR2 YFSETQ.

This clonotype was picked up many times. The V call is TRBV7-9, the J call TRBJ2-2, with TRBD2 matching 15 bases. The CDR3 totals 16 residues. In germline, CDR1 is SEHNR, CDR2 FQNEAQ (reference sequence). The ends lost 5 bases at V and 6 bases at J; junction bases unmatched: 4. CDR3 sequence: CASSPGLAGGSGELFF. CDR3 sequence (DNA): TGTGCCAGCAGCCCGGGACTAGCGGGAGGATCCGGGGAGCTGTTTTTT.